Listed below are T cell receptor beta chains from one sample, sequenced in a study of blood T cell repertoires in COVID-19. Only in-frame clones appear in the TCRdb table, and some are missing; sequencing was by immunoSEQ multiplex PCR. This sample has about 210,000 clones, with 92% found just once. What was sequenced was peripheral blood. The receptors stem from a man aged 30 to 39 with acute or convalescent COVID-19. Each CDR3 is given with its conserved first and last residue. A D gene is named only where the DNA matches it firmly. The size field is filled for only some rows; it gives once, few, many or a size class.

d_gene,v_gene,abundance,j_gene,CDR3nt,CDR3aa
NA,TRBV3-1/TRBV3-2,NA,TRBJ2-5,TGTGCCAGCAGCCGCCGGGGGAGCGGCGAGACCCAGTACTTC,CASSRRGSGETQYF
TRBD1,TRBV10-3,NA,TRBJ1-2,TGTGCCATCAGACCGGGACAGACCTATGGCTACACCTTC,CAIRPGQTYGYTF
NA,TRBV12-3/TRBV12-4,NA,TRBJ1-2,TGTGCCAGCATCTTGAGCGGTAACTATGGCTACACCTTC,CASILSGNYGYTF
TRBD1,TRBV6-5,NA,TRBJ2-3,TGTGCCAGCAGCCCCGGGACAGCTAGCACAGATACGCAGTATTTT,CASSPGTASTDTQYF
NA,TRBV6-4,NA,TRBJ2-2,TGTGCCAGCAGTGACAGGGGCCGGGAGCTGTTTTTT,CASSDRGRELFF
TRBD2,TRBV4-2,NA,TRBJ2-5,TGTGCCAGCAGCCAAGAGGTAGCGGGGGTACAAGAGACCCAGTACTTC,CASSQEVAGVQETQYF
NA,TRBV29-1,NA,TRBJ1-2,TGCAGCGCTTACGGGACAACAACCTATGGCTACACCTTC,CSAYGTTTYGYTF
TRBD1,TRBV11-1,NA,TRBJ1-3,TGTGCCAGCAGGAATACAGGGGATGGAAACACCATATATTTT,CASRNTGDGNTIYF
TRBD2,TRBV9,once,TRBJ2-3,TGTGCCAGCAGCGCGACGAGCGGGGGCCCGTTATCCACAGATACGCAGTATTTT,CASSATSGGPLSTDTQYF
NA,TRBV6-5,NA,TRBJ1-6,TGTGCCAGCCGGGGGGCTGAGGGGTATAATTCACCCCTCCACTTT,CASRGAEGYNSPLHF
TRBD1,TRBV5-1,NA,TRBJ1-2,TGCGCCAGCAGCTCGCTCCGGGACAGTTATGGCTACACCTTC,CASSSLRDSYGYTF